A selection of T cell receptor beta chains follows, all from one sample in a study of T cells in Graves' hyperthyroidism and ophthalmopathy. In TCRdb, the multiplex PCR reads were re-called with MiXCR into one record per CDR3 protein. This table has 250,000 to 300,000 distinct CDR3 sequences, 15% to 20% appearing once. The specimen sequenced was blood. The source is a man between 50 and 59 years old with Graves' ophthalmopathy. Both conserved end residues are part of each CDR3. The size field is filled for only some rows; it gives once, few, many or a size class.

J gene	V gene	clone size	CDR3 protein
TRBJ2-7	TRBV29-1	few	CSAKTQTYEQYF
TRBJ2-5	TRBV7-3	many	CASSLTGTSGEETQYF
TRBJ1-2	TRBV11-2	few	CASSAGTIYNYGYTF
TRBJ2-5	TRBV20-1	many	CSACRDIQETQYF
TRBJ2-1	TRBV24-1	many	CATSDSGDYNEQFF
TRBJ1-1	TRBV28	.	CASSGGGAVNTEAFF
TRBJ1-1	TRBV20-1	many	CTNRGEHSNTEAFF
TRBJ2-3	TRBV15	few	CATRRSESHYTQYF
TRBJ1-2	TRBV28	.	CASSYIVGLGYTF
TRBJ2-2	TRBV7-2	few	CASSRSTNTGELFF
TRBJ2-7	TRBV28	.	CASSRVGFSNYEQYF
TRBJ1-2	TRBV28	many	CASSPGDREGGYTF
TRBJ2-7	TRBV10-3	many	CAISESGNYEQYF
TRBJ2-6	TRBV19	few	CASSIAGTAGANVLTF
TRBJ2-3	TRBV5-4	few	CASSTEGRVITDTQYF
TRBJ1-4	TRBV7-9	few	CASSLQGLGEKLFF
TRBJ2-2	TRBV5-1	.	CASSKTGQGDTGELFF
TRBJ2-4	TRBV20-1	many	CSAINQGGNIQYF
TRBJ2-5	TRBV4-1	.	CASSRGVQQTQYF
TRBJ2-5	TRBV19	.	CASSMGTSGRQTQYF
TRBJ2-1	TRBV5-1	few	CASSHPGLAGVGAYNEQFF
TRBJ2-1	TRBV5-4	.	CASSPRADSYNEQFF